This T cell receptor beta chain was sequenced during a study of T cells in Graves' hyperthyroidism and ophthalmopathy. Trimming removed 6 bases from V and 5 bases from J, with 17 bases in between. The CDR3 has 14 amino acids. Germline loops: CDR1 MDHEN, CDR2 SYDVKM. Patients showing uncontrolled infection, other autoimmune disease, pregnancy or lactation were ineligible. TCR beta CDR3 regions were amplified from RNA. In the first-round RT-PCR of the TCR CDR3, the HTBI primer set was used. TCRdb processed the multiplex PCR reads anew with MiXCR; each CDR3 protein has one entry. Seen here are about 610,000 distinct CDR3 sequences, approximately 16% observed once, and the top ten hold approximately 3.5%. The sample holds many counts of this clonotype.

The sample consisted of blood. The TCR was taken from a woman aged 40 to 50 with Graves' ophthalmopathy. J is TRBJ2-7 and V is TRBV28, with D tentatively TRBD1 (7 bases). CDR3: CASREGARGHEQYF. CDR3 coding DNA: TGTGCCAGCAGGGAGGGGGCACGCGGCCACGAGCAGTACTTC.